This is a list of T cell receptor beta chains from one sample in a study of blood T cell repertoires in COVID-19. The data were produced by immunoSEQ multiplex PCR, yet TCRdb's version contains in-frame clones alone and is incomplete. The sample gives 95,000 to 120,000 clones, approximately 85% of which show up once; more than 3% is in the top ten. Material for sequencing was peripheral blood. Source of these receptors: a man in his forties or fifties with acute or convalescent COVID-19. Both conserved end residues are part of each CDR3. The D gene is left open where the match is weak. Rows give clone size only sometimes, using once, few, many, or a class for an expanded clone.

TRBJ2-2,TRBD1,.,TRBV5-6,CASSFGTGTGELFF,TGTGCCAGCAGCTTTGGGACAGGGACCGGGGAGCTGTTTTTT
TRBJ2-2,.,few,TRBV4-1,CASRDKNTGELFF,TGCGCCAGCAGAGACAAGAACACCGGGGAGCTGTTTTTT
TRBJ2-1,.,.,TRBV6-5,CASTLNGQLNEQFF,TGTGCCAGCACTCTAAATGGGCAGTTGAATGAGCAGTTCTTC
TRBJ2-7,TRBD1,.,TRBV11-2,CASSPGQETYEQYF,TGTGCCAGCAGCCCCGGACAGGAGACCTACGAGCAGTACTTC
TRBJ1-4,.,.,TRBV4-3,CASSQDRGRRNEKLFF,TGCGCCAGCAGCCAAGATAGAGGCAGGAGGAATGAAAAACTGTTTTTT
TRBJ2-2,.,.,TRBV11-2,CASSLVDYTGELFF,TGTGCCAGCAGCTTAGTGGACTACACCGGGGAGCTGTTTTTT
TRBJ2-2,TRBD1,.,TRBV7-8,CASSFYRGAGELFF,TGTGCCAGCAGCTTTTACAGGGGAGCCGGGGAGCTGTTTTTT
TRBJ2-3,TRBD2,.,TRBV10-3,CAISWGGATDTQYF,TGTGCCATCAGTTGGGGGGGTGCGACAGATACGCAGTATTTT
TRBJ2-3,TRBD2,.,TRBV18,CASSTRTSGPTDTQYF,TGTGCCAGCTCAACTCGGACTAGCGGCCCCACAGATACGCAGTATTTT
TRBJ1-1,.,once,TRBV5-1,CASGPAVNTEAFF,TGCGCCAGTGGCCCGGCGGTGAACACTGAAGCTTTCTTT
TRBJ2-7,.,once,TRBV10-3,CAISESPGSYEQYF,TGTGCCATCAGTGAGTCCCCAGGGTCCTACGAGCAGTACTTC
TRBJ1-5,TRBD1,.,TRBV6-2/TRBV6-3,CASSSGQGFRPQHF,TGTGCCAGCAGTTCTGGACAGGGGTTTCGGCCCCAGCATTTT
TRBJ2-3,.,.,TRBV24-1,CATSEDGTRESTDTQYF,TGTGCCACCAGTGAAGATGGAACTAGGGAAAGCACAGATACGCAGTATTTT
TRBJ2-3,.,.,TRBV10-2,CATAGGGIEYF,TGCGCCACCGCGGGTGGGGGGATCGAGTATTTT
TRBJ1-1,.,once,TRBV5-4,CASSLQGGEAFF,TGTGCCAGCAGTCTTCAGGGTGGGGAAGCTTTCTTT
TRBJ1-1,.,.,TRBV4-2,CASSQVWAGEEAFF,TGTGCCAGCAGCCAAGTATGGGCCGGGGAAGAAGCTTTCTTT
TRBJ1-5,.,.,TRBV4-1,CASSQDPNVIDSNQPQHF,TGCGCCAGCAGCCAAGATCCGAACGTGATAGATAGCAATCAGCCCCAGCATTTT
TRBJ1-1,.,.,TRBV5-6,CASSLLEGNTEAFF,TGTGCCAGCAGCTTGTTGGAGGGGAACACTGAAGCTTTCTTT
TRBJ2-7,.,.,TRBV4-1,CASSQEFRGTYEQYF,TGCGCCAGCAGCCAAGAATTCAGGGGCACATACGAGCAGTACTTC
TRBJ2-3,TRBD1,.,TRBV4-1,CASSPGQGNFADTQYF,TGCGCCAGCAGCCCGGGACAGGGAAATTTTGCAGATACGCAGTATTTT
TRBJ2-3,.,.,TRBV2,CASTRGTDTQYF,TGTGCCAGCACTCGGGGGACAGATACGCAGTATTTT
TRBJ2-7,TRBD2,few,TRBV4-1,CASSLRGTSGSYEQYF,TGCGCCAGCAGCCTCAGAGGGACTAGCGGATCCTACGAGCAGTACTTC
TRBJ2-6,TRBD1,.,TRBV28,CASSPKDRVRVFGANVLTF,TGTGCCAGCAGTCCAAAGGACAGGGTCAGGGTGTTTGGGGCCAACGTCCTGACTTTC
TRBJ1-1,.,.,TRBV3-1/TRBV3-2,CASSTQVGGTEAFF,TGTGCCAGCAGCACACAGGTGGGTGGCACTGAAGCTTTCTTT
TRBJ2-3,.,.,TRBV9,CASSVGMGPDTQYF,TGTGCCAGCAGCGTCGGTATGGGGCCAGATACGCAGTATTTT
TRBJ2-5,.,.,TRBV7-6,CASSLAQGATVQETQYF,TGTGCCAGCAGCTTAGCACAAGGTGCAACAGTTCAAGAGACCCAGTACTTC
TRBJ2-7,.,.,TRBV27,CASRTLTAGEGHEQYF,TGTGCCAGCAGGACCCTCACGGCAGGGGAAGGCCACGAGCAGTACTTC
TRBJ1-1,.,.,TRBV2,CASSEGGIGGNTEAFF,TGTGCCAGCAGTGAGGGAGGGATTGGAGGGAACACTGAAGCTTTCTTT
TRBJ2-7,.,.,TRBV18,CASSPGAGSSYEQYF,TGTGCCAGCTCACCAGGGGCCGGGAGCTCCTACGAGCAGTACTTC
TRBJ1-1,.,.,TRBV7-9,CASSPLSGTEAFF,TGTGCCAGCAGCCCCCTATCGGGCACTGAAGCTTTCTTT
TRBJ2-1,.,.,TRBV19,CASSINQLQDEQFF,TGTGCCAGTAGTATCAACCAACTTCAAGATGAGCAGTTCTTC
TRBJ1-2,TRBD1,.,TRBV5-6,CASSILQGAPNYGYTF,TGTGCCAGCAGCATCCTACAGGGGGCCCCTAACTATGGCTACACCTTC
TRBJ2-1,TRBD2,.,TRBV30,CAWIRGGGINNEQFF,TGTGCCTGGATAAGGGGCGGGGGAATAAACAATGAGCAGTTCTTC
TRBJ2-2,.,once,TRBV24-1,CATSEYRAGELFF,TGTGCCACCAGTGAATACAGGGCCGGGGAGCTGTTTTTT
TRBJ1-2,TRBD1,.,TRBV5-8,CASSLRPDRAYGYTF,TGTGCCAGCAGCTTGCGCCCCGACAGGGCCTATGGCTACACCTTC
TRBJ1-2,.,.,TRBV2,CASPLPPGITNYGYTF,TGTGCCAGCCCCCTTCCCCCAGGAATCACTAACTATGGCTACACCTTC
TRBJ1-5,TRBD1,.,TRBV19,CASSKGQPDIWPQHF,TGTGCCAGTAGTAAGGGACAGCCCGATATTTGGCCCCAGCATTTT
TRBJ2-1,.,.,TRBV7-9,CASSYDSYNEQFF,TGTGCCAGCAGCTACGACAGTTACAATGAGCAGTTCTTC
TRBJ2-1,.,.,TRBV5-1,CASSDGVVGEQFF,TGCGCCAGCAGCGACGGGGTCGTGGGTGAGCAGTTCTTC
TRBJ1-2,.,.,TRBV3-1/TRBV3-2,CASSPQGNYGYTF,TGTGCCAGCAGCCCACAGGGTAACTATGGCTACACCTTC
TRBJ2-7,TRBD2,.,TRBV2,CASSLGTSDSYEQYF,TGTGCCAGCAGTCTGGGGACTAGCGACTCCTACGAGCAGTACTTC
TRBJ1-2,.,.,TRBV19,CASSIDHWEGAVNPRYGYTF,TGTGCCAGTAGTATAGATCATTGGGAAGGGGCCGTTAACCCGCGCTATGGCTACACCTTC
TRBJ2-7,.,.,TRBV4-1,CASSQDQGIAYEQYF,TGCGCCAGCAGCCAAGATCAGGGAATCGCCTACGAGCAGTACTTC
TRBJ2-3,TRBD2,.,TRBV4-2,CASSPGGRDAQYF,TGTGCCAGCAGCCCGGGAGGGCGGGATGCGCAGTATTTT